This entry lists 13 T cell receptor beta chains sequenced from one sample in a study of blood T cell repertoires in COVID-19. The assay was immunoSEQ multiplex PCR, and TCRdb's table has in-frame clones only and misses some. The sample yields more than 65,000 clones, about 90% seen once. The sequencing sample was made of peripheral blood. These receptor sequences come from a human donor in a cohort sampled during active COVID-19.

The J gene is TRBJ2-1, the V gene TRBV12-2; the D segment call TRBD2 is taken from the table without a DNA check. TRBV12-2 is recorded as a pseudogene. This CDR3 spans 15 amino acids. In nucleotides, the CDR3 is TGTGCAAGTCGCTTAGGGAGCGGCTCCTACAATGAGCAGTTCTTC. It specifies CASRLGSGSYNEQFF.

This clone appeared once. The V and J genes are TRBV9 and TRBJ1-4; 7 bases are shared with TRBD1. This CDR3 spans 15 amino acids. V shed 4 bases and J 5 bases; nucleotides not matched to a gene: 8. The germline V gene has CDR1 SGDLS and CDR2 YYNGEE. The CDR3: CASSLLGQRNEKLFF. CDR3 nucleotide sequence: TGTGCCAGCAGCTTACTGGGACAGAGGAATGAAAAACTGTTTTTT.

The rearrangement uses TRBV9 and TRBJ1-2, with TRBD1 matching 9 bases. The J segment lost 4 bases and the V segment lost 4 bases, leaving 2 bases of the junction unmatched. Looked up from germline, CDR1 is SGDLS and CDR2 is YYNGEE. The CDR3 runs 13 residues. The CDR3 DNA sequence: TGTGCCAGCAGCACGGGACAGGGCTATGGCTACACCTTC. This sequence encodes CASSTGQGYGYTF.

The chain recombines TRBV4-2 with TRBJ2-7; 7 bases align to TRBD2. Germline CDR1 is LGHNA and CDR2 is YNFKEQ. CDR3 length equals 15 residues. After removal of 4 bases from V and 3 bases from J, the junction contained 9 bases not matched to a gene. CDR3 DNA: TGTGCCAGCAGCCTCACTGGGGGAGGGGACTACGAGCAGTACTTC. It encodes CASSLTGGGDYEQYF.

This clone has just one count. The J gene is TRBJ2-5, the V gene TRBV25-1, with TRBD1 as a possible D gene (6 bases). Looked up from germline, CDR1 is MGHDK and CDR2 is SYGVNS. V was cut by 5 bases and J by 5 bases, with 18 bases left in between. The CDR3 sequence is 15 residues long. The CDR3, as DNA: TGTGCCAGCAGTTTGACAGGTCGGAAGGGGGAGACCCAGTACTTC. Protein sequence: CASSLTGRKGETQYF. Full variable domain (remainder filled in from reference TRBV25-1 and TRBJ2-5): EADIYQTPRYLVIGTGKKITLECSQTMGHDKMYWYQQDPGMELHLIHYSYGVNSTEKGDLSSESTVSRIRTEHFPLTLESARPSHTSQYLCASSLTGRKGETQYFGPGTRLLVL.

This clone has only a few counts. This chain connects TRBV28 to TRBJ1-6, with 7 bases aligning to TRBD1. The CDR3 spans 16 residues. Germline CDR1 and CDR2: MDHEN and SYDVKM. J lost 8 bases, V lost 6 bases, and 13 bases had no gene match. CDR3 nucleotide sequence: TGTGCCAGCAGCCGCGCTCGGACAGGTTTCTATTCACCCCTCCACTTT. Amino acid sequence: CASSRARTGFYSPLHF.

V usage is TRBV13 and J usage is TRBJ1-1, with no clear D. The germline V and J ends were trimmed by 5 bases and 4 bases, with 11 bases remaining between them. This CDR3 comprises 13 residues. The germline V gene has CDR1 PRHDT and CDR2 FYEKMQ (reference sequence). CDR3 loop: CASSPRGFTEAFF. The CDR3 nucleotides read TGTGCCAGCAGCCCCCGGGGATTCACTGAAGCTTTCTTT.

The rearrangement joins TRBV4-3 to TRBJ1-1, with 8 positions matching TRBD1. Germline V gene sequence: CDR1 LGHNA, CDR2 YSLEER. The CDR3 covers 14 residues. V lost 1 base to trimming and J lost 5 bases; unmatched junction nucleotides: 3. Here the CDR3 DNA reads TGCGCCAGCAGCCAAGGGACAGGGAGGACTGAAGCTTTCTTT. Protein product: CASSQGTGRTEAFF.

The J gene is TRBJ1-1, the V gene TRBV11-2; D is unclear. Trimming pared 3 bases from V and 0 bases from J, leaving 11 bases between. The CDR3 covers 15 residues. CDR1 SGHAT and CDR2 FQNNGV come from the germline V gene. Here the CDR3 reads CASSFAAALNTEAFF. The CDR3 nucleotides are TGTGCCAGCAGCTTCGCGGCGGCTCTGAACACTGAAGCTTTCTTT.

The rearrangement links TRBV5-1 to TRBJ2-2, with TRBD1 matching 7 bases. CDR3 length equals 17 residues. CDR1 is SGHRS and CDR2 is YFSETQ in the germline V gene. J was trimmed by 0 bases and V by 0 bases; bases with no gene match: 5. The CDR3 DNA is TGCGCCAGCAGCTTGGTTTACAGGGGATCGAACACCGGGGAGCTGTTTTTT. Its protein is CASSLVYRGSNTGELFF.

The rearrangement links TRBV6-6 to TRBJ1-6; tentatively, D is TRBD1 (6 bases). The germline V gene has CDR1 MNHNY and CDR2 SVGAGI (reference sequence). There are 16 residues in the CDR3. The V end lost 8 bases, the J end lost 0 bases, and 14 bases lay between the germline ends. CDR3 in DNA: TGTGCCAGCCGGACAGAGTTGAGCTCCTATAATTCACCCCTCCACTTT. It is translated as CASRTELSSYNSPLHF.

The count of this clone is one. V is TRBV29-1 and J is TRBJ2-3; D possibly corresponds to TRBD2 (5 bases). CDR1 SQVTM and CDR2 ANQGSEA come from the germline V gene. The V gene lost 3 bases and the J gene lost 0 bases, with 10 bases spanning the gap. This CDR3 is 14 amino acids long. The CDR3 spells CSVDGLTSTDTQYF. CDR3 sequence (DNA): TGCAGCGTTGACGGACTTACTAGCACAGATACGCAGTATTTT.

The J gene is TRBJ1-1, the V gene TRBV2; 8 bases match TRBD1. Germline CDR1 reads SNHLY; CDR2 reads FYNNEI. The CDR3 contains 14 residues. V lost 5 bases and J lost 5; bases outside the gene matches: 7. For the CDR3, the DNA is TGTGCCAGCAGTCCGGACAGGGCTGGAACTGAAGCTTTCTTT. This encodes CASSPDRAGTEAFF.